The clone carrying this TCR beta chain was observed a few times. This sample stems from a study of T cells in Graves' hyperthyroidism and ophthalmopathy. There were TCR beta CDR3 regions amplified from RNA transcripts. The HTBI primer set was used in a first-round RT-PCR of the TCR CDR3. TCRdb fed the multiplex PCR reads into MiXCR, producing one record per CDR3 protein. Of 450,000 to 650,000 distinct CDR3 sequences detected, under 25% appear once; the ten largest clones hold around 27%. Trimming pared 4 bases from V and 5 bases from J, leaving 17 bases between. The CDR3 spans 16 residues. The origin of this receptor is a man younger than 30 with Graves' hyperthyroidism. The chain joins TRBV12-3 or TRBV12-4 to TRBJ2-2; TRBD2 might be the D (5 bases). Material for sequencing was blood. CDR3 sequence: CASSSGRVKSTGELFF. Here the CDR3 DNA reads TGTGCCAGCAGTTCTGGGCGGGTCAAAAGTACCGGGGAGCTGTTTTTT.